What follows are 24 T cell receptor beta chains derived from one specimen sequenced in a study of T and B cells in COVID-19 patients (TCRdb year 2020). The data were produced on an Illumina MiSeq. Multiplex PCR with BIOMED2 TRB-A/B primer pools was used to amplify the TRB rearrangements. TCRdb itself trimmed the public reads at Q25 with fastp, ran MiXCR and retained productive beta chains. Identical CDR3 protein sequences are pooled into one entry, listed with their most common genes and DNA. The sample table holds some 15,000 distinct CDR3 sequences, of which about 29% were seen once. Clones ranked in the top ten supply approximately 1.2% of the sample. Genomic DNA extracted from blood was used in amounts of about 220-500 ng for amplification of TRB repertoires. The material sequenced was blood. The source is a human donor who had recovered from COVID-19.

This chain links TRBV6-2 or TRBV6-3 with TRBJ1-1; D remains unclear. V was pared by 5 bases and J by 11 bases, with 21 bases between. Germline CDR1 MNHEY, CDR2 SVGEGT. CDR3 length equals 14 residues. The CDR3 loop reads CASSRYTGNTAAFF. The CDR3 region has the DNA TGTGCCAGCAGTCGGTATACGGGGAACACTGCCGCTTTCTTT.

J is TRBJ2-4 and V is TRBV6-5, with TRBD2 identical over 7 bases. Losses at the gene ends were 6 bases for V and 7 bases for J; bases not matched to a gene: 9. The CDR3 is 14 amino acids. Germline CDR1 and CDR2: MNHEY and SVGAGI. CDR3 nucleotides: TGTGCCAGCAGCCGGGGGGTATCCGCGAACATTCAGTACTTC. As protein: CASSRGVSANIQYF.

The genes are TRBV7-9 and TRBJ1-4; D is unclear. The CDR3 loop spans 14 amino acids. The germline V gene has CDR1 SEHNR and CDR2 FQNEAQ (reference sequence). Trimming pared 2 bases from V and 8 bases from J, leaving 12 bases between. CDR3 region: CASSLKEGREKLFF. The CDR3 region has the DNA TGTGCCAGCAGCTTAAAGGAGGGCCGGGAAAAACTGTTTTTT.

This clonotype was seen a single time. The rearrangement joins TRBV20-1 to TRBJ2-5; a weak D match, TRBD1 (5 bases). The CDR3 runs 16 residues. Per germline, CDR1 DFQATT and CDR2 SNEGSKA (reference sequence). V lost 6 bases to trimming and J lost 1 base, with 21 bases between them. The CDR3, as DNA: TGCAGTGCCTACCCCGATAGGGGTCCTGGCCAAGAGACCCAGTACTTC. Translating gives CSAYPDRGPGQETQYF.

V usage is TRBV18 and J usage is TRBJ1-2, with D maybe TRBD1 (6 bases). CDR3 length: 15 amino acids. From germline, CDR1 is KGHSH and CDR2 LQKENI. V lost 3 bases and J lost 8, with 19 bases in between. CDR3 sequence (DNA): TGTGCCAGCTCACCCATCGTGACAGGCAGAGAGGGCTACACCTTC. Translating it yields CASSPIVTGREGYTF.

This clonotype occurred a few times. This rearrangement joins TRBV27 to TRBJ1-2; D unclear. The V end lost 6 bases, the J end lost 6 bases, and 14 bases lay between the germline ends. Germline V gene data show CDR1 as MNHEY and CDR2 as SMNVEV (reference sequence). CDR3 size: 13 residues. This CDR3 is CASSPRLEHGYTF. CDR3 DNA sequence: TGTGCCAGCAGCCCCCGCCTAGAGCATGGCTACACCTTC.

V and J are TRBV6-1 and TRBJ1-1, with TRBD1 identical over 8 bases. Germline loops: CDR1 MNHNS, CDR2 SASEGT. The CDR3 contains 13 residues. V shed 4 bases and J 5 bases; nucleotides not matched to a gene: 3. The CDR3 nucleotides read TGTGCCAGCAGTGTACAGGGGGTTACTGAAGCTTTCTTT. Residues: CASSVQGVTEAFF.

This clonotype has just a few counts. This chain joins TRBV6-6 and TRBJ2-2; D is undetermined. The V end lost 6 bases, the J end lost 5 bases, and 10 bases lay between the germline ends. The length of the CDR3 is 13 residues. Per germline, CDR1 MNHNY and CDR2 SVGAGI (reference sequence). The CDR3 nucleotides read TGTGCCAGCAGCGCTAGTACAACCGGGGAGCTGTTTTTT. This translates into CASSASTTGELFF.

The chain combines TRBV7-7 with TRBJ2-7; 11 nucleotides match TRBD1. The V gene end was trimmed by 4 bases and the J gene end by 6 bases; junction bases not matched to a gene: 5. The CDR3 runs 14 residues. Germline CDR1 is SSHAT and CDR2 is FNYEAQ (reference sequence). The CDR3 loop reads CASSSPGTGGEQYF. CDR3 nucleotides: TGTGCCAGCAGCTCCCCCGGGACAGGGGGCGAGCAGTACTTC.

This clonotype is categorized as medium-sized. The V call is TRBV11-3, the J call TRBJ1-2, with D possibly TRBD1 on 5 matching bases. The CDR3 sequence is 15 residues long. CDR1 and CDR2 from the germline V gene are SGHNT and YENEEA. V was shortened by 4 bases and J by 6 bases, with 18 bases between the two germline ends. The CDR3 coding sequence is TGTGCCAGCAGCTCGCCCGTGGCAGGGAAGGATGGCTACACCTTC. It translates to CASSSPVAGKDGYTF.

The CDR3 sequence: CAMGPGGPEAFF. In nucleotides, the CDR3 is TGTGCCATGGGCCCCGGGGGCCCTGAAGCTTTCTTT. The J gene is TRBJ1-1, the V gene TRBV10-3; D possibly corresponds to TRBD1 (6 bases). The CDR3 consists of 12 residues. Trimming removed 9 bases from V and 6 bases from J, with 14 bases in between. Germline assignment: CDR1 ENHRY and CDR2 SYGVKD.

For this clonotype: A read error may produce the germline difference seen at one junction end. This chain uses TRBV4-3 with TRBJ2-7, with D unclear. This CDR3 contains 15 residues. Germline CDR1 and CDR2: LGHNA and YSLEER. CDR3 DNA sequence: TGTGCCAGCAGCCAAGATAACCCACCCTCCTACGAGGAGTACTTC. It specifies CASSQDNPPSYEEYF.

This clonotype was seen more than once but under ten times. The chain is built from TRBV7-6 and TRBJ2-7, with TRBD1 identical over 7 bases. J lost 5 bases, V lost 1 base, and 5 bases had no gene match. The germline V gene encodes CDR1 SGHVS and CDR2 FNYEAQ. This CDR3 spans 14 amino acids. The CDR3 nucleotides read TGTGCCAGCAGCTTAGGGGACAGATCCCACGAGCAGTACTTC. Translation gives CASSLGDRSHEQYF.

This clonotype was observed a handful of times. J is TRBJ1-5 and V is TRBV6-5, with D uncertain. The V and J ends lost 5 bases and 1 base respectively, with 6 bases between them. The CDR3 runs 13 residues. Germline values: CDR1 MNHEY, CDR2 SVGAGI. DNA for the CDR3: TGTGCCAGCAGTACCGGCAGCAATCAGCCCCAGCATTTT. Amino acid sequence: CASSTGSNQPQHF.

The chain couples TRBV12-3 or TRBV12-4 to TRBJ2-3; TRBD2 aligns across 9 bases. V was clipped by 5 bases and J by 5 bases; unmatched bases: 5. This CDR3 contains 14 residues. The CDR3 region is CASSPGLALDTQYF. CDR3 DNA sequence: TGTGCCAGCAGTCCGGGACTAGCTTTAGATACGCAGTATTTT.

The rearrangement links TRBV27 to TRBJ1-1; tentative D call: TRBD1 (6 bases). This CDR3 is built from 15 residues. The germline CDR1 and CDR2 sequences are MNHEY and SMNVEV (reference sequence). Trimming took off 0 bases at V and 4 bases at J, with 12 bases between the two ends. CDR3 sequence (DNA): TGTGCCAGCAGTTTATCGTGGGGGGCGCTCACTGAAGCTTTCTTT. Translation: CASSLSWGALTEAFF.

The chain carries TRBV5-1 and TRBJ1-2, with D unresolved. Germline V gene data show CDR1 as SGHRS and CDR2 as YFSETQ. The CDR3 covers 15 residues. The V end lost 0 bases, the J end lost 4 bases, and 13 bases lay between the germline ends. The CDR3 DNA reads TGCGCCAGCAGCTTGGGGGAGTGGCAGACCTATGGCTACACCTTC. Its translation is CASSLGEWQTYGYTF.

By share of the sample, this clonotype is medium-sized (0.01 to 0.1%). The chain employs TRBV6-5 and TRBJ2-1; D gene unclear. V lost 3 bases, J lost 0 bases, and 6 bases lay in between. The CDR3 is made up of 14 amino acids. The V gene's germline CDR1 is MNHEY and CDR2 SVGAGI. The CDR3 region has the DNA TGTGCCAGCAGTTATAAGGGCTCCTACAATGAGCAGTTCTTC. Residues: CASSYKGSYNEQFF.

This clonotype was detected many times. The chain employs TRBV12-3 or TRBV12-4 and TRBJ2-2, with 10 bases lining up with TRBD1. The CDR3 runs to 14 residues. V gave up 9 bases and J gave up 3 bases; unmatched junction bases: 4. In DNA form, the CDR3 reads TGTGCCAGTGACAGGGGGCAGGACACCGGGGAGCTGTTTTTT. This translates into CASDRGQDTGELFF.

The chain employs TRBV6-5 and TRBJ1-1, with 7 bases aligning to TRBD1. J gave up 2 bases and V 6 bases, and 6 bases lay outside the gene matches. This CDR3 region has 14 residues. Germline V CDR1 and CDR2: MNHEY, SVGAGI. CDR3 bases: TGTGCCAGCAGCCCTAGACAGGGAAACACTGAAGCTTTCTTT. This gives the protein CASSPRQGNTEAFF.

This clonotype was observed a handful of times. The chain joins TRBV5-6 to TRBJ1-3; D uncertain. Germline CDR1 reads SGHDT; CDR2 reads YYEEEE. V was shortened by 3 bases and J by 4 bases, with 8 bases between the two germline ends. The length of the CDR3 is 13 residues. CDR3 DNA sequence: TGTGCCAGCAGCTATCCTCCCGGAAACACCATATATTTT. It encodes CASSYPPGNTIYF.

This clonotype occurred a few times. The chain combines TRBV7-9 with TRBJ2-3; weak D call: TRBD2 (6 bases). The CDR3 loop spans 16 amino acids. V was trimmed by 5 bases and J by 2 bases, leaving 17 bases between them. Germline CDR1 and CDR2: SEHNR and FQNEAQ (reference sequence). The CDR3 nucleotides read TGTGCCAGCAGCCCTACGACTAGTTTGATCACAGATACGCAGTATTTT. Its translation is CASSPTTSLITDTQYF.

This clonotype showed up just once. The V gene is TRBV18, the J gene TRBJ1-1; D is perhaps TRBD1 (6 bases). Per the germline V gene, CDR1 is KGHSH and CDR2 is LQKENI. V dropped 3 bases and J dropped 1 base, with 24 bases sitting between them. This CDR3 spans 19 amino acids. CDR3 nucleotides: TGTGCCAGCTCACCGGTCCGGCGGACAGAGGCCTTTAGGAACACTGAAGCTTTCTTT. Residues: CASSPVRRTEAFRNTEAFF.

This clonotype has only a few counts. In DNA, the CDR3 is TGTGCCTGGAGTGGTAGGGGCAGGGGACTTCCTATTGGCTACACCTTC. Protein: CAWSGRGRGLPIGYTF. The rearrangement uses TRBV30 and TRBJ1-2; D perhaps matches TRBD1 (6 bases). This CDR3 region has 16 residues. Trimming stripped 1 base from V and 7 bases from J, with 22 bases between. Germline V gene lookup returns CDR1 GTSNPN and CDR2 SVGIG (reference sequence).